Listed here are 9 T cell receptor beta chains from one sample, sequenced in a study of regulatory T cells in long-lasting Graves disease. Assembly of TCR beta libraries relied on iRepertoire HTBI primers together with Arm-PCR of CDR3 regions. From the multiplex PCR reads, TCRdb called clonotypes with MiXCR, one entry per CDR3 protein. The data show 420,000 or so distinct CDR3 sequences, about a sixth seen once. Sample time point: newly diagnosed GD, antithyroid drugs for less than 3 months. The authors made the TCR library using RNA they extracted from PBMCs. These data were also reused for a study on T cells in Graves' hyperthyroidism and ophthalmopathy.

The specimen was peripheral blood mononuclear cells (PBMCs), collected at new diagnosis, from a patient treated with antithyroid drugs. These receptors all come from a young woman with Graves disease.

This clonotype has just a few counts. The V and J genes are TRBV11-3 and TRBJ2-1, with a tentative D call TRBD1 (6 bases). This CDR3 contains 16 residues. The ends were cut back, 5 bases at V and 6 bases at J, with 20 bases in the middle. Germline V gives CDR1 SGHNT, CDR2 YENEEA. In DNA, the CDR3 is TGTGCCAGCAGCCCCCGGGACACGGCCTTTGGCAATGAGCAGTTCTTC. It codes for CASSPRDTAFGNEQFF. Filled out from reference TRBV11-3 and TRBJ2-1, the complete variable domain reads EAGVVQSPRYKIIEKKQPVAFWCNPISGHNTLYWYLQNLGQGPELLIRYENEEAVDDSQLPKDRFSAERLKGVDSTLKIQPAELGDSAVYLCASSPRDTAFGNEQFFGPGTRLTVL.

Only a few counts were recorded for this clonotype. CDR3 loop: CASSLGGLSGNQPQHF. Written as DNA, the CDR3 is TGTGCCAGCAGCTTAGGAGGTCTTTCGGGCAATCAGCCCCAGCATTTT. This chain joins TRBV7-9 and TRBJ1-5, with D unclear. CDR1 SEHNR and CDR2 FQNEAQ come from the germline V gene (reference sequence). This CDR3 comprises 16 residues. V dropped 1 base and J dropped 2 bases, with 12 bases sitting between them. Looking up the rest from reference TRBV7-9 and TRBJ1-5 gives the full variable domain: DTGVSQNPRHKITKRGQNVTFRCDPISEHNRLYWYRQTLGQGPEFLTYFQNEAQLEKSRLLSDRFSAERPKGSFSTLEIQRTEQGDSAMYLCASSLGGLSGNQPQHFGDGTRLSIL.

The V call is TRBV4-3, the J call TRBJ2-3; D is uncertain. CDR1 LGHNA and CDR2 YSLEER come from the germline V gene. V lost 1 base to trimming and J lost 5 bases, with 10 bases between them. This CDR3 is built from 14 residues. CDR3 DNA: TGCGCCAGCAGCCAAGGCCCCCAGCAAGATACGCAGTATTTT. It translates to CASSQGPQQDTQYF.

The rearrangement joins TRBV29-1 to TRBJ2-7, with 8 bases identical to TRBD1. The CDR3 runs 13 residues. Looked up from germline, CDR1 is SQVTM and CDR2 is ANQGSEA. Trimming at V came to 4 bases and at J to 2 bases, leaving 4 bases not matched to a gene. The CDR3 sequence: CSVVGQGPYEQYF. CDR3 in DNA: TGCAGCGTTGTAGGACAGGGCCCCTACGAGCAGTACTTC.

This clonotype was observed many times. V is TRBV11-1 and J is TRBJ2-4; TRBD1 matches 10 bases. J gave up 0 bases and V 5 bases, and 13 bases lay outside the gene matches. The CDR3 loop spans 19 amino acids. The V gene's germline CDR1 is SGHAT and CDR2 FQDESV (reference sequence). The CDR3 spells CASSHPRDRGRLAKNIQYF. The CDR3, as DNA: TGTGCCAGCAGCCATCCTCGAGACAGGGGGCGTCTAGCCAAAAACATTCAGTACTTC.

This clonotype appeared a few times. The CDR3 loop reads CASSQDLPAYEQYF. CDR3 DNA: TGCGCCAGCAGCCAAGATCTCCCCGCCTACGAGCAGTACTTC. This chain connects TRBV4-3 to TRBJ2-7; D is unclear. The CDR3 totals 14 residues. Germline CDR1 is LGHNA and CDR2 is YSLEER. V was pared by 0 bases and J by 2 bases, with 8 bases between.

The chain is built from TRBV7-9 and TRBJ1-2, with a possible D match to TRBD1 (6 bases). V dropped 1 base and J dropped 6 bases, with 12 bases sitting between them. CDR3 length: 14 residues. Germline V gives CDR1 SEHNR, CDR2 FQNEAQ (reference sequence). CDR3 in amino acids: CASSLGPGAHGYTF. As DNA, the CDR3 is TGTGCCAGCAGCTTAGGTCCGGGGGCCCATGGCTACACCTTC.

This clonotype was found many times. The CDR3 reads CASIWGPNTEAFF. CDR3 coding DNA: TGTGCCAGCATTTGGGGGCCGAACACTGAAGCTTTCTTT. This rearrangement joins TRBV7-9 to TRBJ1-1, with D perhaps matching TRBD1 (6 bases). The V and J ends lost 7 bases and 1 base respectively, with 10 bases between them. The CDR3 contains 13 residues. CDR1 and CDR2 (germline): SEHNR, FQNEAQ (reference sequence). The variable domain in full, completed from reference TRBV7-9 and TRBJ1-1, reads DTGVSQNPRHKITKRGQNVTFRCDPISEHNRLYWYRQTLGQGPEFLTYFQNEAQLEKSRLLSDRFSAERPKGSFSTLEIQRTEQGDSAMYLCASIWGPNTEAFFGQGTRLTVV.

The chain links TRBV19 to TRBJ2-1, with 8 bases lining up with TRBD2. CDR3 size: 16 residues. Looked up from germline, CDR1 is LNHDA and CDR2 is SQIVND (reference sequence). V gave up 6 bases and J gave up 3 bases; unmatched junction bases: 10. The CDR3, as DNA: TGTGCCAGTAGACCCGACGGTAGCGGGATCTACAATGAGCAGTTCTTC. Protein sequence: CASRPDGSGIYNEQFF.